This entry concerns a single TCR beta chain. Its antigen is not identified. TCR beta CDR3 amplification used RNA transcripts. Amplification began with first-round RT-PCR using HTBI primers, then second-round multiplex PCR was performed. Via MiXCR, TCRdb re-called the multiplex PCR reads, giving one row per CDR3 protein. The sample lists over a million distinct CDR3 sequences; roughly 35% were seen once. The V end lost 7 bases, the J end lost 5 bases, and 20 bases lay between the germline ends. The CDR3 sequence is 14 residues long. The germline gives CDR1 SQVTM, CDR2 ANQGSEA. The data derive from a study of Graves' ophthalmopathy and Graves' hyperthyroidism. Regarding the study as a whole: A roughly 80% specificity and around 88% sensitivity were achieved by a 13-signature model that separated ophthalmopathy from stable hyperthyroidism.

Aged 18 to 65, hyperthyroidism patients had new diagnoses of under 2 months' duration. The specimen was peripheral blood or thyroid tissue (not recorded which). The chain combines TRBV29-1 with TRBJ2-5; tentatively, D is TRBD1 (5 bases). This TCR came from an adult man with Graves' hyperthyroidism. CDR3 protein: CSALNLGVSETQYF. In nucleotides, the CDR3 is TGCAGCGCCTTGAATTTAGGGGTATCGGAGACCCAGTACTTC.